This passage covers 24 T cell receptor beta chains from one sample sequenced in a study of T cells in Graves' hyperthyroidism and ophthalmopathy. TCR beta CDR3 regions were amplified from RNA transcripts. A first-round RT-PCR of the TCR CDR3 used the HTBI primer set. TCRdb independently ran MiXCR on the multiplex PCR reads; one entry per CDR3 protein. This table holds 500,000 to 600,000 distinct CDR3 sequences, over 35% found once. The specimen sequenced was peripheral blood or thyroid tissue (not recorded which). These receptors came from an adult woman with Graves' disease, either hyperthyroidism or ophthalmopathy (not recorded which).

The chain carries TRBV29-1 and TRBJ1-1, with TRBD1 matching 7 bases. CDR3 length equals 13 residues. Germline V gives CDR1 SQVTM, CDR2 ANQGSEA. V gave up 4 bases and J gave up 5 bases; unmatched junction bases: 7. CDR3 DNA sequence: TGCAGCGTTGTAGCAGGGGGGGGGACTGAAGCTTTCTTT. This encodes CSVVAGGGTEAFF.

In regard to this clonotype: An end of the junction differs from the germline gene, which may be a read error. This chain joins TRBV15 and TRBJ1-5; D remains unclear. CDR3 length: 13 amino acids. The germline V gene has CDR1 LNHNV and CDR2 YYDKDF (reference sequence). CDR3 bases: TGTGCCGCCAGCAGTTTAGCTAGCCAGCCCCAGCATTTT. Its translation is CAASSLASQPQHF.

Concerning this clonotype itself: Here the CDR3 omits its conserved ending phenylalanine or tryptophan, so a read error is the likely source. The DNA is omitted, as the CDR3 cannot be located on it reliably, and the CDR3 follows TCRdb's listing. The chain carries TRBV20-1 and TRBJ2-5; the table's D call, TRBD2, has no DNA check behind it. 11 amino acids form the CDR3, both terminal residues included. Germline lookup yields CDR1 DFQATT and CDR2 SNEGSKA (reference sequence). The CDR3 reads CSARASGTQNT.

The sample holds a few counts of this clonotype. CDR3 residues: CASGQGRGYGYTF. The CDR3 nucleotides are TGTGCCAGCGGACAGGGGCGAGGATATGGCTACACCTTC. This sequence joins TRBV19 and TRBJ1-2, with 9 bases that match TRBD1. The CDR3 sequence is 13 residues long. Germline CDR1 reads LNHDA; CDR2 reads SQIVND (reference sequence). The trim removed 9 bases at V and 5 bases at J, leaving 7 bases unmatched.

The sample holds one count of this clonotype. CDR3 nucleotides: TGCGCCAGCTGCCGGGACGGAGGGGAAAAACTGTTTTTT. As protein: CASCRDGGEKLFF. This chain joins TRBV5-1 and TRBJ1-4; possible D gene TRBD1, 5 bases. This CDR3 comprises 13 residues. The V gene's germline CDR1 is SGHRS and CDR2 YFSETQ. The V end was cut by 7 bases, the J end by 8 bases, with 15 bases between.

The DNA of the CDR3 is TGTGCCAGCAGCTTTAGTAGCGGGGGCTCCAAAGAGACCCAGTACTTC. Amino acids: CASSFSSGGSKETQYF. The chain recombines TRBV9 with TRBJ2-5; 9 bases fit TRBD2. The CDR3 is 16 residues long. V lost 4 bases to trimming and J lost 3 bases; unmatched junction nucleotides: 10. Germline V gene sequence: CDR1 SGDLS, CDR2 YYNGEE.

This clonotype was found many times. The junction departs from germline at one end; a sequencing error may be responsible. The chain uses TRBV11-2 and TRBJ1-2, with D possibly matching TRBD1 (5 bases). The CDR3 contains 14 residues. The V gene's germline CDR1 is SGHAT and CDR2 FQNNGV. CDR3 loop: CASSLELGTRGYTF. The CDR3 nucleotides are TGTGCCAGCAGCCTAGAGTTGGGGACGAGGGGCTACACCTTC.

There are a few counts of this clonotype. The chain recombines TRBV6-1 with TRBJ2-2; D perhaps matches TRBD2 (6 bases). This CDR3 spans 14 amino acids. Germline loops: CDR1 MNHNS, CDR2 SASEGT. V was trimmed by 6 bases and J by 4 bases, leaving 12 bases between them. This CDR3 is CASRRLVVTGELFF. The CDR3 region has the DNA TGTGCCAGCAGGCGACTAGTAGTCACCGGGGAGCTGTTTTTT.

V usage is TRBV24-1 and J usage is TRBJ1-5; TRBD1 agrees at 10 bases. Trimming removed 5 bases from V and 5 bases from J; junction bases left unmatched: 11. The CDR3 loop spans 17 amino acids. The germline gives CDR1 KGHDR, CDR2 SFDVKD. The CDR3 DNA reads TGTGCCACCAGTGCACAGGGGGGACAGGGGTTTCATCAGCCCCAGCATTTT. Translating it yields CATSAQGGQGFHQPQHF.

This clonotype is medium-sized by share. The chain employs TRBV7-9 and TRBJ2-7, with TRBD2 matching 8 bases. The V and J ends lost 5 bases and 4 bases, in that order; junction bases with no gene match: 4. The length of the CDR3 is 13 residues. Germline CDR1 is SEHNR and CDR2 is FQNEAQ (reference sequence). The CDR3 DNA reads TGTGCCAGCAGCAAGCGGGAGAATTACGAGCAGTACTTC. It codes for CASSKRENYEQYF.

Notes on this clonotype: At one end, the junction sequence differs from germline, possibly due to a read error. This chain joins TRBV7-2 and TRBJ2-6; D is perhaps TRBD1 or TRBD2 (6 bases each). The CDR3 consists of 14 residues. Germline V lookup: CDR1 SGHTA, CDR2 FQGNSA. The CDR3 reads CASSLVEGGGTEAF. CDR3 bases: TGTGCCAGCAGCTTAGTGGAGGGGGGAGGCACTGAAGCTTTC.

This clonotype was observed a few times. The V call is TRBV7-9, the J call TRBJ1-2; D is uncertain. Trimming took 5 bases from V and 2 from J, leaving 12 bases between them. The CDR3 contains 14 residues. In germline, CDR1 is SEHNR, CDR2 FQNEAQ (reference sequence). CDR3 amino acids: CASSITGPNYGYTF. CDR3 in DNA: TGTGCCAGCAGCATAACCGGGCCGAACTATGGCTACACCTTC.

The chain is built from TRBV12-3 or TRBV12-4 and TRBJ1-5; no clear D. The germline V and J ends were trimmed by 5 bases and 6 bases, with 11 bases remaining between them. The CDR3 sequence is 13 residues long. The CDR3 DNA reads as TGTGCCAGCAGTAACCTCGTAGGTCAGCCCCAGCATTTT. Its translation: CASSNLVGQPQHF.

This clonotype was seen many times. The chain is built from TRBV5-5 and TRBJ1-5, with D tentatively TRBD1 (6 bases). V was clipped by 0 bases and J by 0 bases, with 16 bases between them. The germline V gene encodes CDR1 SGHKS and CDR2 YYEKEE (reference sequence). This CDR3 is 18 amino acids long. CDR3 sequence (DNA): TGTGCCAGCAGCTTGGCCCCCTGGGCAGGGGATAGCAATCAGCCCCAGCATTTT. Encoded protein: CASSLAPWAGDSNQPQHF.

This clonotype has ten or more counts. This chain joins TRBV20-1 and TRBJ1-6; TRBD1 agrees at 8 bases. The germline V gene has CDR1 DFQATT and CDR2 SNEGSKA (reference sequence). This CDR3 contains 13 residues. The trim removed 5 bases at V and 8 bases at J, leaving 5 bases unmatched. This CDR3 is CSAEQGVHSPLHF. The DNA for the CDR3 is TGCAGTGCTGAACAGGGGGTTCATTCACCCCTCCACTTT.

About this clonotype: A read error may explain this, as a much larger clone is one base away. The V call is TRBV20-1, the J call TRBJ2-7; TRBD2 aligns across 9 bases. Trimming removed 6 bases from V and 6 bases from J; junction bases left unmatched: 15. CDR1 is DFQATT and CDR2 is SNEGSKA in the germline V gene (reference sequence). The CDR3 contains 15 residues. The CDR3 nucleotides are TGCAGTGCCAGGGGATTTAGCGGGAGTGAATGCGAGCAGTACTTC. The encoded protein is CSARGFSGSECEQYF.

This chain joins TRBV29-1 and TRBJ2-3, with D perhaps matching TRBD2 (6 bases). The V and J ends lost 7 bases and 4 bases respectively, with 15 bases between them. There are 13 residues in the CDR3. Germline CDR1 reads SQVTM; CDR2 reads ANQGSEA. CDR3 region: CSAGGTGSDTQYF. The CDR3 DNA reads TGCAGCGCCGGAGGGACCGGGTCAGATACGCAGTATTTT.

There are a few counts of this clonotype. CDR3 residues: CASSQPSGTGDYEQYF. In nucleotides, the CDR3 is TGTGCCAGCAGCCAACCGAGCGGGACAGGGGACTACGAGCAGTACTTC. This chain joins TRBV3-1 and TRBJ2-7, with 10 positions matching TRBD1. Looked up from germline, CDR1 is LGHDT and CDR2 is YNNKEL (reference sequence). Trimming cost V 2 bases and J 3 bases; bases outside gene matches: 7. This CDR3 region has 16 residues.

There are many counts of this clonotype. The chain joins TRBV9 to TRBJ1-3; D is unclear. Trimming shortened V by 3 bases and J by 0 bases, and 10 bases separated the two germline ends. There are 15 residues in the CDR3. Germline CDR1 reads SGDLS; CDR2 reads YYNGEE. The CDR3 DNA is TGTGCCAGCAGCGCTGGACTGATCTCTGGAAACACCATATATTTT. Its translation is CASSAGLISGNTIYF. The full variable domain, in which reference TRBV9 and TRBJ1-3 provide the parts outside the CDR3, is DSGVTQTPKHLITATGQRVTLRCSPRSGDLSVYWYQQSLDQGLQFLIQYYNGEERAKGNILERFSAQQFPDLHSELNLSSLELGDSALYFCASSAGLISGNTIYFGEGSWLTVV.

The DNA of the CDR3 is TGTGCCATAAGGGGGGGCGAGAATGAAAAACTGTTTTTT. This encodes CAIRGGENEKLFF. V usage is TRBV10-3 and J usage is TRBJ1-4, with a weak D call TRBD1 (6 bases). V lost 9 bases to trimming and J lost 5 bases, with 13 bases between them. Looked up from germline, CDR1 is ENHRY and CDR2 is SYGVKD. The CDR3 is 13 amino acids.

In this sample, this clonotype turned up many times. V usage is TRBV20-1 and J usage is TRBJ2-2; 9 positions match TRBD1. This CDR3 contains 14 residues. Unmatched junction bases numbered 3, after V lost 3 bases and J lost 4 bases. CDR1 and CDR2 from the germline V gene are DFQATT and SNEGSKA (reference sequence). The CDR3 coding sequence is TGCAGTGCTAGCAAGACAGGGGGCACCGGGGAGCTGTTTTTT. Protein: CSASKTGGTGELFF.

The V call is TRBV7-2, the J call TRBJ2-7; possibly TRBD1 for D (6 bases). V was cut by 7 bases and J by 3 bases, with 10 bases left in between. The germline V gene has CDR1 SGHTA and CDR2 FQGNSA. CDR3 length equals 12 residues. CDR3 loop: CASTKDSYEQYF. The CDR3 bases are TGTGCCAGCACCAAGGACAGCTACGAGCAGTACTTC.

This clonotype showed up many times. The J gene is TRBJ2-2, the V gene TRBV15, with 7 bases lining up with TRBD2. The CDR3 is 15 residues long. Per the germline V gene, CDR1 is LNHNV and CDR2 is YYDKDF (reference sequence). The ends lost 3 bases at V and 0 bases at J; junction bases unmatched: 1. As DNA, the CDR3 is TGTGCCACCAGCAGGAGCGGGACGAACACCGGGGAGCTGTTTTTT. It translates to CATSRSGTNTGELFF.

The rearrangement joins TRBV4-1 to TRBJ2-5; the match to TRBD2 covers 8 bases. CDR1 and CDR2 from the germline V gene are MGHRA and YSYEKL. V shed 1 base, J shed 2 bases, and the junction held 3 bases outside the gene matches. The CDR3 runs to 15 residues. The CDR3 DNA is TGCGCCAGCAGCCAAGCTTCTAGCGGGCAAGAGACCCAGTACTTC. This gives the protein CASSQASSGQETQYF.